These 8 T cell receptor beta chains originate from one sample sequenced in a study of blood T cell repertoires in COVID-19. Repertoires were generated with immunoSEQ multiplex PCR, while TCRdb's copy carries only in-frame clones and drops some. The table lists about 47,000 clones, around 90% of them singletons. Material: peripheral blood. The source of these receptors is a man aged 50 to 59 with active COVID-19.

In this sample, this clone turned up once. The genes are TRBV19 and TRBJ2-4; TRBD2 aligns across 10 bases. The V gene's germline CDR1 is LNHDA and CDR2 SQIVND (reference sequence). J gave up 6 bases and V 7 bases, and 9 bases lay outside the gene matches. The CDR3 has 15 amino acids. The CDR3 loop reads CASTWERGGRNIQYF. The CDR3 DNA is TGTGCCAGTACCTGGGAGCGGGGGGGCCGAAACATTCAGTACTTC.

The V call is TRBV30, the J call TRBJ2-2, with D perhaps matching TRBD1 (6 bases). The CDR3 has 12 amino acids. In germline, CDR1 is GTSNPN, CDR2 SVGIG (reference sequence). Trimming left V 5 bases short and J 3 bases short, with 7 bases between. CDR3 in amino acids: CAWRQDTGELFF. CDR3 in DNA: TGTGCCTGGCGACAGGACACCGGGGAGCTGTTTTTT.

In this sample, this clone turned up once. The chain carries TRBV11-3 and TRBJ2-7; D ambiguous. Germline CDR1 is SGHNT and CDR2 is YENEEA. V was clipped by 3 bases and J by 5 bases, with 11 bases between them. This CDR3 region has 13 residues. In DNA form, the CDR3 reads TGTGCCAGCAGCTTCTCGCCAGGCAACGAGCAGTACTTC. Amino acid sequence: CASSFSPGNEQYF.

V gene TRBV5-4 combines with J gene TRBJ1-1; D unclear. Trimming removed 8 bases from V and 2 bases from J, with 10 bases in between. This CDR3 contains 12 residues. CDR1 and CDR2 from the germline V gene are SGHNT and YYREEE (reference sequence). CDR3 sequence: CASSRQNTEAFF. The CDR3 DNA sequence: TGTGCCAGTAGTCGTCAAAACACTGAAGCTTTCTTT.

This sequence joins TRBV15 and TRBJ2-7; 10 bases are a match to TRBD1. Germline V gene sequence: CDR1 LNHNV, CDR2 YYDKDF (reference sequence). After removal of 0 bases from V and 0 bases from J, the junction contained 2 bases not matched to a gene. The CDR3 sequence is 16 residues long. CDR3 in amino acids: CATSRERTGGSYEQYF. CDR3 bases: TGTGCCACCAGCAGAGAACGGACAGGGGGCTCCTACGAGCAGTACTTC.

This chain uses TRBV9 with TRBJ2-2; a possible D gene is TRBD2 (5 bases). The CDR3 totals 13 residues. V was shortened by 0 bases and J by 8 bases, with 8 bases between the two germline ends. Germline CDR1 reads SGDLS; CDR2 reads YYNGEE. The CDR3 spells CASSVGEGGELFF. The CDR3 DNA sequence: TGTGCCAGCAGCGTAGGAGAGGGTGGGGAGCTGTTTTTT.

The gene calls are TRBV7-8 and TRBJ1-6; no clear D. V dropped 5 bases and J dropped 0 bases, with 17 bases sitting between them. The CDR3 runs to 18 residues. Germline V gene lookup returns CDR1 SGHVS and CDR2 FQNEAQ. The CDR3 protein is CASSLVAAFSSYNSPLHF. CDR3 DNA: TGTGCCAGCAGCCTAGTCGCCGCCTTTAGCTCCTATAATTCACCCCTCCACTTT.

The genes are TRBV7-8 and TRBJ2-7, with D possibly matching TRBD2 (6 bases). Germline CDR1 is SGHVS and CDR2 is FQNEAQ. The CDR3 is made up of 12 amino acids. With 3 bases removed from V and 7 bases from J, the gap between germline ends came to 10 bases. CDR3 region: CASSLTRGEQYF. As DNA, the CDR3 is TGTGCCAGCAGCTTGACCCGGGGGGAGCAGTACTTC.